This T cell receptor beta chain was sequenced for a study of T-cell memory formation after mild COVID-19. Constant-segment primers were used for 5'RACE, and the resulting TCR alpha and TCR beta cDNA libraries carried sample barcodes and UMIs. TCRdb recomputed calls from the 5' RACE reads with MiXCR, one row per CDR3 protein. The table lists approximately 40,000 distinct CDR3 sequences, over 9.5% of them singletons. Trimming took off 2 bases at V and 2 bases at J, with 8 bases between the two ends. Germline V CDR1 and CDR2: MGHRA, YSYEKL. The CDR3 sequence is 14 residues long. This clonotype has a count of ten or more.

Sequences were obtained from PBMCs or a T cell subset sorted from them (not recorded which). The clonotype comes from a man younger than 35 who had mild COVID-19 (a few samples of this study predate the infection). Cell type and time point are not known. This chain uses TRBV4-1 with TRBJ2-3; TRBD1 is a possible D gene (6 bases). The chain's CDR3 is CASSQYRDTDTQYF. Written as DNA, the CDR3 is TGCGCCAGCAGCCAATACAGGGACACAGATACGCAGTATTTT.